Shown below are 15 T cell receptor beta chains from a single sample sequenced in a study of blood T cells in healthy people across ages. The second PCR ran about 6 to 11 cycles with a sample-barcoded 5' primer and J-beta primers. TCRdb re-called the 5' RACE reads through MiXCR, storing one row per CDR3 protein. The sample includes about 970,000 distinct CDR3 sequences, roughly 51% of them seen just once. Input material: blood. The receptor source for this set is a woman between 55 and 75 years old in good health.

This chain connects TRBV7-2 to TRBJ1-2; possible D gene TRBD1, 6 bases. Trimming took off 1 base at V and 4 bases at J, with 13 bases between the two ends. CDR1 and CDR2 from the germline V gene are SGHTA and FQGNSA. The CDR3 runs 15 residues. The CDR3 loop is CASSLDRALGYGYTF. CDR3 coding DNA: TGTGCCAGCAGCTTAGACAGGGCCCTTGGCTATGGCTACACCTTC. Using reference TRBV7-2 and TRBJ1-2 for the parts outside the CDR3, the full variable domain is GAGVSQSPSNKVTEKGKDVELRCDPISGHTALYWYRQSLGQGLEFLIYFQGNSAPDKSGLPSDRFSAERTGGSVSTLTIQRTQQEDSAVYLCASSLDRALGYGYTFGSGTRLTVV.

The chain couples TRBV4-3 to TRBJ2-3; D unclear. With 1 base removed from V and 4 bases from J, the gap between germline ends came to 6 bases. The germline gives CDR1 LGHNA, CDR2 YSLEER. The CDR3 spans 13 residues. In DNA form, the CDR3 reads TGCGCCAGCAGCCAAGGTACCGCAGATACGCAGTATTTT. Its translation is CASSQGTADTQYF.

This clonotype was counted many times. The chain couples TRBV29-1 to TRBJ1-5; D gene ambiguous. Germline CDR1 is SQVTM and CDR2 is ANQGSEA. V lost 4 bases, J lost 6 bases, and 4 bases lay in between. This CDR3 is built from 10 residues. The CDR3 DNA follows: TGCAGCGTTGGTAGTCAGCCCCAGCATTTT. Its protein product is CSVGSQPQHF.

The J gene is TRBJ1-1, the V gene TRBV3-1, with 10 positions matching TRBD1. Looked up from germline, CDR1 is LGHDT and CDR2 is YNNKEL (reference sequence). V lost 4 bases and J lost 9; bases outside the gene matches: 5. This CDR3 spans 13 amino acids. This CDR3 is CASSPPGQGKAFF. The CDR3 nucleotides are TGTGCCAGCAGCCCCCCGGGACAGGGGAAAGCTTTCTTT.

The rearrangement joins TRBV7-3 to TRBJ2-1; TRBD2 aligns across 7 bases. There are 16 residues in the CDR3. CDR1 is SGHTA, CDR2 FQGTGA, per germline. Trimming took 1 base from V and 1 from J; bases not matched to a gene: 4. The CDR3 loop is CASSLRDGRSYNEQFF. In DNA form, the CDR3 reads TGTGCCAGCAGCTTAAGGGACGGGAGGTCCTACAATGAGCAGTTCTTC.

This clonotype was seen ten or more times. The V gene is TRBV20-1, the J gene TRBJ2-3, with 10 bases matching TRBD2. The CDR3 contains 14 residues. Germline values: CDR1 DFQATT, CDR2 SNEGSKA (reference sequence). Trimming took 3 bases from V and 10 from J; bases not matched to a gene: 10. The CDR3 sequence: CSASLGTSVRPQYF. The CDR3 nucleotides are TGCAGTGCTAGTTTAGGGACTAGCGTTCGACCGCAGTATTTT.

This clonotype came up once. This rearrangement joins TRBV2 to TRBJ2-5, with TRBD1 matching 7 bases. Trimming removed 10 bases from V and 5 bases from J; junction bases left unmatched: 16. Germline CDR1 is SNHLY and CDR2 is FYNNEI. The CDR3 covers 15 residues. The CDR3 reads CANQDAQGVVETQYF. CDR3 bases: TGTGCCAACCAGGACGCCCAGGGGGTGGTGGAGACCCAGTACTTC.

The V and J genes are TRBV6-1 and TRBJ2-7; D may correspond to TRBD1 or TRBD2 (5 bases each). CDR1 is MNHNS, CDR2 SASEGT, per germline. The CDR3 totals 15 residues. The V end lost 3 bases, the J end lost 11 bases, and 23 bases lay between the germline ends. The CDR3 loop is CASSERGRFPLREYF. The CDR3 nucleotides are TGTGCCAGCAGTGAGAGGGGCAGGTTTCCTCTGCGGGAGTACTTC.

Turning to this clonotype: One end of the junction is discordant with germline, which a read error may explain. The chain combines TRBV4-1 with TRBJ2-6; TRBD1 matches 7 bases. The V gene's germline CDR1 is MGHRA and CDR2 YSYEKL. This CDR3 comprises 17 residues. CDR3 bases: TGCGCCAGCAGGAAGCCGGGACAGAGCTCTGGGGCCAACATCCTGACTTTC. This gives the protein CASRKPGQSSGANILTF.

The chain carries TRBV27 and TRBJ2-7; 9 positions match TRBD2. V was pared by 6 bases and J by 0 bases, with 3 bases of the junction left unmatched. Germline V gene sequence: CDR1 MNHEY, CDR2 SMNVEV (reference sequence). This CDR3 is 14 amino acids long. The chain's CDR3 is CASRLAGSSYEQYF. CDR3 coding DNA: TGTGCCAGCAGACTAGCGGGCAGCTCCTACGAGCAGTACTTC.

The DNA of the CDR3 is TGTGCCAGCAGCTTATACCGGACTACCTACAATGAGCAGTTCTTC. Translation gives CASSLYRTTYNEQFF. The rearrangement joins TRBV7-3 to TRBJ2-1; D may be TRBD2 (6 bases). V lost 2 bases, J lost 2 bases, and 10 bases lay in between. The CDR3 has 15 residues. Germline CDR1 and CDR2: SGHTA and FQGTGA.

V usage is TRBV29-1 and J usage is TRBJ2-7, with D possibly being TRBD2 (6 bases). Between the trimmed V and J ends, which lost 6 bases and 4 bases, there was a span of 19 bases. This CDR3 contains 14 residues. Looked up from germline, CDR1 is SQVTM and CDR2 is ANQGSEA. The CDR3 here is CSVHGGGVGYEQYF. In nucleotides, the CDR3 is TGCAGCGTCCACGGGGGTGGGGTAGGGTACGAGCAGTACTTC.

The rearrangement links TRBV12-3 or TRBV12-4 to TRBJ2-3; D is possibly TRBD1 or TRBD2 (5 bases each). The CDR3 is 15 residues long. V dropped 5 bases and J dropped 3 bases, with 15 bases sitting between them. CDR3 loop: CASSPDWGRTDTQYF. The CDR3 nucleotides are TGTGCCAGCAGTCCGGATTGGGGGAGAACAGATACGCAGTATTTT.

This chain joins TRBV3-1 and TRBJ2-5, with 7 bases aligning to TRBD2. J gave up 1 base and V 3 bases, and 2 bases lay outside the gene matches. Per germline, CDR1 LGHDT and CDR2 YNNKEL (reference sequence). The CDR3 extends over 14 amino acids. CDR3 protein: CASSQAGVQETQYF. CDR3 nucleotides: TGTGCCAGCAGCCAGGCGGGGGTCCAAGAGACCCAGTACTTC.

The rearrangement links TRBV4-1 to TRBJ1-1; the match to TRBD1 covers 7 bases. The CDR3 is 16 residues long. Trimming at V came to 2 bases and at J to 0 bases, leaving 6 bases not matched to a gene. From germline, CDR1 is MGHRA and CDR2 YSYEKL. In DNA, the CDR3 is TGCGCCAGCAGCCAAACACCGGGACAGATGAACACTGAAGCTTTCTTT. Translation: CASSQTPGQMNTEAFF.